A single sample is the source of the 18 T cell receptor beta chains below, sequenced in a study of cytomegalovirus exposure and HLA in healthy donors. The PCR had 60 Vbeta and 13 Jbeta primers. Profiled with immunoSEQ multiplex PCR; TCRdb holds only in-frame clones, not every one. The sample records around 62,000 clones, 60% to 80% being singletons. The sequenced sample was PBMCs. Source of these receptors: a male donor in good health and CMV-seropositive.

The chain is built from TRBV5-4 and TRBJ2-7, with D perhaps matching TRBD2 (7 bases). Trimming left V 2 bases short and J 7 bases short, with 16 bases between. In germline, CDR1 is SGHNT, CDR2 YYREEE (reference sequence). This CDR3 has 14 residues. The CDR3 spells CASSLGGGLREQYF. For the CDR3, the DNA is TGTGCCAGCAGCTTAGGCGGGGGCCTACGGGAGCAGTACTTC. The variable domain in full, with the rest retrieved from reference TRBV5-4 and TRBJ2-7, is ETGVTQSPTHLIKTRGQQVTLRCSSQSGHNTVSWYQQALGQGPQFIFQYYREEENGRGNFPPRFSGLQFPNYSSELNVNALELDDSALYLCASSLGGGLREQYFGPGTRLTVT.

The chain combines TRBV5-1 with TRBJ1-1; 10 bases agree with TRBD1. This CDR3 spans 13 amino acids. J was trimmed by 7 bases and V by 7 bases; bases with no gene match: 7. Germline V gives CDR1 SGHRS, CDR2 YFSETQ. The CDR3 bases are TGCGCCAGCGGAACGGGGACAGGGGTTGAAGCTTTCTTT. This encodes CASGTGTGVEAFF.

V is TRBV7-9 and J is TRBJ1-2, with D uncertain. Between the trimmed V and J ends, which lost 3 bases and 1 base, there was a span of 6 bases. CDR1 and CDR2 (germline): SEHNR, FQNEAQ (reference sequence). The CDR3 has 13 residues. CDR3 sequence reads: CASSFADNYGYTF. In nucleotides, the CDR3 is TGTGCCAGCAGCTTCGCGGATAACTATGGCTACACCTTC.

A single count supports this clone. The V and J genes are TRBV27 and TRBJ2-1; possible D gene TRBD2, 7 bases. Per the germline V gene, CDR1 is MNHEY and CDR2 is SMNVEV (reference sequence). V lost 7 bases, J lost 4 bases, and 14 bases lay in between. The CDR3 totals 14 residues. The CDR3, as DNA: TGTGCCAGCACCTTGGGGGGGGCGTACAATGAGCAGTTCTTC. Amino acid sequence: CASTLGGAYNEQFF.

The chain carries TRBV5-4 and TRBJ2-5; tentatively, D is TRBD2 (6 bases). This CDR3 is 15 amino acids long. The germline CDR1 and CDR2 sequences are SGHNT and YYREEE (reference sequence). Trimming removed 2 bases from V and 5 bases from J, with 16 bases in between. The CDR3: CASSLLARGEETQYF. CDR3 DNA sequence: TGTGCCAGCAGCTTACTAGCTCGAGGGGAGGAGACCCAGTACTTC.

The rearrangement joins TRBV28 to TRBJ1-5; TRBD1 matches at 7 bases. V was pared by 1 base and J by 2 bases, with 5 bases of the junction left unmatched. CDR1 and CDR2 (germline): MDHEN, SYDVKM. The CDR3 covers 16 residues. The CDR3 loop is CASSLSGRGGNQPQHF. The CDR3, as DNA: TGTGCCAGCAGTTTATCGGGCAGGGGGGGCAATCAGCCCCAGCATTTT.

Concerning this clone: Other DNA variants within this sample encode the same CDR3. The chain joins TRBV27 to TRBJ2-3; no definite D call. The CDR3 contains 13 residues. Germline V CDR1 and CDR2: MNHEY, SMNVEV (reference sequence). The V and J ends lost 0 bases and 4 bases respectively, with 5 bases between them. In DNA, the CDR3 is TGTGCCAGCAGTTTATCTCCCGCAGATACGCAGTATTTT. This encodes CASSLSPADTQYF.

The rearrangement links TRBV6-5 to TRBJ2-4, with TRBD1 matching 7 bases. The germline CDR1 and CDR2 sequences are MNHEY and SVGAGI. V trimming: 5 bases; J trimming: 1 base; junction bases outside the gene matches: 2. This CDR3 comprises 14 residues. The CDR3 here is CASSKTGAKNIQYF. For the CDR3, the DNA is TGTGCCAGCAGTAAGACAGGGGCCAAAAACATTCAGTACTTC.

The sample holds a few counts of this clone. The rearrangement joins TRBV4-3 to TRBJ2-1; TRBD2 matches 9 bases. The CDR3 length is 14 residues. V lost 5 bases to trimming and J lost 8 bases; unmatched junction nucleotides: 7. Germline CDR1 and CDR2: LGHNA and YSLEER. The CDR3 loop is CASSRRGGLDEQFF. CDR3 coding DNA: TGCGCCAGCAGCAGGCGGGGGGGCCTCGATGAGCAGTTCTTC.

The CDR3, as DNA: TGTGCCAGCAGCTGGGACAGGGGGGGTCACGGGGAGCTGTTTTTT. Its translation is CASSWDRGGHGELFF. This rearrangement joins TRBV11-3 to TRBJ2-2; 11 nucleotides align to TRBD1. V was clipped by 4 bases and J by 7 bases; unmatched bases: 5. The CDR3 is made up of 15 amino acids. Per the germline V gene, CDR1 is SGHNT and CDR2 is YENEEA.

The V call is TRBV2, the J call TRBJ2-1; a weak D match, TRBD2 (5 bases). This CDR3 is 16 amino acids long. With 1 base removed from V and 0 bases from J, the gap between germline ends came to 10 bases. Germline V CDR1 and CDR2: SNHLY, FYNNEI. CDR3 residues: CASSEDEGSSYNEQFF. The DNA of the CDR3 is TGTGCCAGCAGTGAAGATGAGGGCAGCTCCTACAATGAGCAGTTCTTC.

The chain joins TRBV15 to TRBJ2-6; perhaps TRBD2 as D (5 bases). Trimming stripped 0 bases from V and 2 bases from J, with 8 bases between. This CDR3 region has 16 residues. CDR1 is LNHNV, CDR2 YYDKDF, per germline (reference sequence). This chain's CDR3 is CATSRDRGAGANVLTF. The CDR3 nucleotides are TGTGCCACCAGCAGAGATCGGGGAGCTGGGGCCAACGTCCTGACTTTC.

The chain employs TRBV5-6 and TRBJ1-2, with no clear D. The CDR3 loop spans 13 amino acids. Trimming took 1 base from V and 7 from J, leaving 11 bases between them. The germline V gene has CDR1 SGHDT and CDR2 YYEEEE. The CDR3 protein is CASSLSQSSGYTF. CDR3 sequence (DNA): TGTGCCAGCAGCTTGTCACAGTCCTCTGGCTACACCTTC.

The chain employs TRBV19 and TRBJ2-7; possible D gene TRBD2, 5 bases. CDR3 length: 13 residues. Trimming removed 4 bases at V and 3 bases at J, with 10 bases between. Germline assignment: CDR1 LNHDA and CDR2 SQIVND (reference sequence). In DNA, the CDR3 is TGTGCCAGTAGTAGTCGGGGTGTCTACGAGCAGTACTTC. Translating it yields CASSSRGVYEQYF.

This clone has only a few counts. The V gene is TRBV6-1, the J gene TRBJ1-1; a weak D match, TRBD1 (5 bases). CDR1 is MNHNS, CDR2 SASEGT, per germline. V was trimmed by 6 bases and J by 4 bases, leaving 12 bases between them. The CDR3 is 13 amino acids. DNA for the CDR3: TGTGCCAGCAGAAAATCAGGGCTCACTGAAGCTTTCTTT. Translated: CASRKSGLTEAFF.

The rearrangement uses TRBV28 and TRBJ2-2, with unresolved D. Looked up from germline, CDR1 is MDHEN and CDR2 is SYDVKM. Trimming pared 5 bases from V and 9 bases from J, leaving 7 bases between. CDR3 length: 11 residues. The CDR3 sequence is CASSAIRELFF. As DNA, the CDR3 is TGTGCCAGCAGTGCTATCAGGGAGCTGTTTTTT.

This chain links TRBV5-1 with TRBJ1-1; D call uncertain. There are 14 residues in the CDR3. Germline loops: CDR1 SGHRS, CDR2 YFSETQ. The V end was cut by 4 bases, the J end by 0 bases, with 10 bases between. The CDR3 here is CASSLLYLNTEAFF. CDR3 nucleotides: TGCGCCAGCAGCCTATTATACCTGAACACTGAAGCTTTCTTT. Drawing the rest from reference TRBV5-1 and TRBJ1-1, the complete variable domain is KAGVTQTPRYLIKTRGQQVTLSCSPISGHRSVSWYQQTPGQGLQFLFEYFSETQRNKGNFPGRFSGRQFSNSRSEMNVSTLELGDSALYLCASSLLYLNTEAFFGQGTRLTVV.

CDR3 coding DNA: TGTGCCAGCAGCGCTCAACAGGGAAGGGTCTATGGCTACACCTTC. Protein product: CASSAQQGRVYGYTF. The chain has TRBV2 and TRBJ1-2; D might be TRBD1 (6 bases). CDR3 length: 15 amino acids. Germline V gene sequence: CDR1 SNHLY, CDR2 FYNNEI. The V end lost 6 bases, the J end lost 4 bases, and 18 bases lay between the germline ends.